This paragraph reports one T cell receptor beta chain. Antigen specificity is unknown. A second PCR, run for about 7 to 11 cycles, used a sample-barcoded 5' primer plus a J-beta primer mix. TCRdb analysed the 5' RACE reads with MiXCR anew, one entry per CDR3 protein. Counted here are fewer than 2 million distinct CDR3 sequences, about 39% occurring once; the ten biggest clones make up around 23%. This entry belongs to a study of blood T cells in healthy people across ages. Notes on the study in general: PBMCs left unsorted prevented a conclusive naive versus antigen-experienced comparison.

Trimming shortened V by 0 bases and J by 7 bases, and 13 bases separated the two germline ends. The V gene's germline CDR1 is SGDLS and CDR2 YYNGEE. The CDR3 loop spans 15 amino acids. The source is a human donor in good health. The material sequenced was blood. This chain uses TRBV9 with TRBJ1-4; D is ambiguous. The CDR3 reads CASSVGNPFGEKLFF. The CDR3 nucleotides are TGTGCCAGCAGCGTAGGGAATCCGTTCGGTGAAAAACTGTTTTTT.